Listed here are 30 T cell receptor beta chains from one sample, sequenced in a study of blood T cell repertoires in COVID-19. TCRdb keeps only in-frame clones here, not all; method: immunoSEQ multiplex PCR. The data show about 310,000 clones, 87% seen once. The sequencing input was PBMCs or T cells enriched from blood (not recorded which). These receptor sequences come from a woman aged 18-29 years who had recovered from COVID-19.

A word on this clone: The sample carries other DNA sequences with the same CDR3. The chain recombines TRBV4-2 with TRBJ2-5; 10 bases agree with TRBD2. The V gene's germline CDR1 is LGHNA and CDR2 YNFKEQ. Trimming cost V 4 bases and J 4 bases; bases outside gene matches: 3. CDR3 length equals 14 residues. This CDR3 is CASSLAGGRETQYF. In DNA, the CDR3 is TGTGCCAGCAGCCTAGCGGGGGGTCGAGAGACCCAGTACTTC.

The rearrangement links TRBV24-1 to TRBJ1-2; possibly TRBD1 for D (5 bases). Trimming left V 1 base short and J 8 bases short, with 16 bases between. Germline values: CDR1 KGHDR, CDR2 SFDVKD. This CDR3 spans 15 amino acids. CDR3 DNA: TGTGCCACCAGTGATTTCGCGCAGGGAATAGACGGCTACACCTTC. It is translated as CATSDFAQGIDGYTF.

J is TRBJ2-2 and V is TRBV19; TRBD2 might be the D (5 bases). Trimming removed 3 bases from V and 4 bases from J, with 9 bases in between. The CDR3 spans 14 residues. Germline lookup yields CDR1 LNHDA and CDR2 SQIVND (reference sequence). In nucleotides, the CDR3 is TGTGCCAGTAGTATTCTTCGGGGCACCGGGGAGCTGTTTTTT. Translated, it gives CASSILRGTGELFF.

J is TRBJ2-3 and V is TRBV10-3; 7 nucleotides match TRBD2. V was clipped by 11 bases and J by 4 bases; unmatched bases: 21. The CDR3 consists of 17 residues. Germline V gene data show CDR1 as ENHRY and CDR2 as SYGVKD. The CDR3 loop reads CASKGETSRPWADTQYF. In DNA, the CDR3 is TGTGCCTCGAAGGGAGAGACTAGCCGTCCTTGGGCAGATACGCAGTATTTT.

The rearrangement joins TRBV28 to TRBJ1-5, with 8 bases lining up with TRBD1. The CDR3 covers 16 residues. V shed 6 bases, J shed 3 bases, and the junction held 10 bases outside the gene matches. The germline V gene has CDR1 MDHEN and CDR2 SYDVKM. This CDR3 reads CASRSSQGGFNQPQHF. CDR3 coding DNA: TGTGCCAGCAGATCCTCACAGGGGGGATTCAATCAGCCCCAGCATTTT.

The DNA of the CDR3 is TGTGCCAGTTCTCCGGGACTCAGATTGGATCAGCCCCAGCATTTT. Translated: CASSPGLRLDQPQHF. This rearrangement joins TRBV2 to TRBJ1-5, with TRBD1 as a possible D gene (5 bases). Germline lookup yields CDR1 SNHLY and CDR2 FYNNEI. Trimming removed 9 bases at V and 5 bases at J, with 20 bases between. The CDR3 contains 15 residues.

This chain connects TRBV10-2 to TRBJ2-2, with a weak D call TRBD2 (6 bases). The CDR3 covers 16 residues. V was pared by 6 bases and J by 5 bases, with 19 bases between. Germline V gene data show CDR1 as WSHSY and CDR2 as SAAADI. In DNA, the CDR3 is TGCGCCAGCAGGAGCGGGTCGAGGTCGAGTACCGGGGAGCTGTTTTTT. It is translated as CASRSGSRSSTGELFF.

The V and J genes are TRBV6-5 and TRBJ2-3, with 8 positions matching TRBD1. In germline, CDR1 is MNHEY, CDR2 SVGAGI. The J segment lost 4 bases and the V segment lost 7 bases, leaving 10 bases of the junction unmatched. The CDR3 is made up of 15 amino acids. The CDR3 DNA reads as TGTGCCAGCAACCTAGGACAGGGTTCGGCAGATACGCAGTATTTT. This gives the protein CASNLGQGSADTQYF.

This chain's CDR3 is CASSPPGQTPTDTQYF. The DNA for the CDR3 is TGTGCCAGCAGCCCCCCGGGACAGACCCCCACAGATACGCAGTATTTT. J is TRBJ2-3 and V is TRBV28, with TRBD1 identical over 7 bases. The CDR3 runs to 16 residues. Germline CDR1 is MDHEN and CDR2 is SYDVKM. The trim removed 6 bases at V and 2 bases at J, leaving 11 bases unmatched.

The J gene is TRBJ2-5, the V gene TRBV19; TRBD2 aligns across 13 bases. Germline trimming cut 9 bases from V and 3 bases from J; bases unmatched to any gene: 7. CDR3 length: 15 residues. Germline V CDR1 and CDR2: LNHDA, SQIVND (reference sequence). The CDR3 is CASAIGLAGEETQYF. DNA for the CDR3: TGTGCCAGCGCGATCGGACTAGCGGGGGAAGAGACCCAGTACTTC.

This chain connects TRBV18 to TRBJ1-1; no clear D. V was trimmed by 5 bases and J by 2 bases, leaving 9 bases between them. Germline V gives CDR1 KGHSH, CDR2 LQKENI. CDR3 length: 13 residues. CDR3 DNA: TGTGCCAGCTCAGCGAATGCCAACACTGAAGCTTTCTTT. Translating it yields CASSANANTEAFF.

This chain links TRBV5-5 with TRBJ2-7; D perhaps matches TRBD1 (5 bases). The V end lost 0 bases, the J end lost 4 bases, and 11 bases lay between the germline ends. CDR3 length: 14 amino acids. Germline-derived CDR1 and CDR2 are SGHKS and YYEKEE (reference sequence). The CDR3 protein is CASSLGPGLYEQYF. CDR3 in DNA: TGTGCCAGCAGCTTGGGCCCAGGGTTATACGAGCAGTACTTC. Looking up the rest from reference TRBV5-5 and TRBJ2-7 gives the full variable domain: DAGVTQSPTHLIKTRGQQVTLRCSPISGHKSVSWYQQVLGQGPQFIFQYYEKEERGRGNFPDRFSARQFPNYSSELNVNALLLGDSALYLCASSLGPGLYEQYFGPGTRLTVT.

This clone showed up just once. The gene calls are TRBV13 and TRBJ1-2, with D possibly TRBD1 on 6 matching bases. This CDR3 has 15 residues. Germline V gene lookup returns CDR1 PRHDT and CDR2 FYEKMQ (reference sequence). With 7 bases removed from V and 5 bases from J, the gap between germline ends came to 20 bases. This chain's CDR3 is CASTDEGEGKYGYTF. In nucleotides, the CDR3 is TGTGCCAGCACCGATGAGGGGGAGGGGAAGTATGGCTACACCTTC.

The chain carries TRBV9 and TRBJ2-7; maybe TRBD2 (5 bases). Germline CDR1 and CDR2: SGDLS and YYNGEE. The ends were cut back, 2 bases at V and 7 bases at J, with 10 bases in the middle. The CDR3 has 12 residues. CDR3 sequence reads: CASSVGGSEQYF. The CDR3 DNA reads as TGTGCCAGCAGCGTCGGCGGGTCGGAGCAGTACTTC.

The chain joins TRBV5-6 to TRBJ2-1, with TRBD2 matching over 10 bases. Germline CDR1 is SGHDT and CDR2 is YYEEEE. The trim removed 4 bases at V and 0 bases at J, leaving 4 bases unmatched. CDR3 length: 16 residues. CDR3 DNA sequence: TGTGCCAGCAGCATGGGACTAGCGAGCTCCTACAATGAGCAGTTCTTC. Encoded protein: CASSMGLASSYNEQFF. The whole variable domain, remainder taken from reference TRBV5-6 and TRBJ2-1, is DAGVTQSPTHLIKTRGQQVTLRCSPKSGHDTVSWYQQALGQGPQFIFQYYEEEERQRGNFPDRFSGHQFPNYSSELNVNALLLGDSALYLCASSMGLASSYNEQFFGPGTRLTVL.

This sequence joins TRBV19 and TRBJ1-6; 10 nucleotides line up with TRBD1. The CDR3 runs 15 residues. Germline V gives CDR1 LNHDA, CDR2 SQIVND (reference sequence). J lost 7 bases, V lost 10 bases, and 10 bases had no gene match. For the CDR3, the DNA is TGTGCCACCTCAGTGGCGGGACAGGGGAATTCACCCCTCCACTTT. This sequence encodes CATSVAGQGNSPLHF.

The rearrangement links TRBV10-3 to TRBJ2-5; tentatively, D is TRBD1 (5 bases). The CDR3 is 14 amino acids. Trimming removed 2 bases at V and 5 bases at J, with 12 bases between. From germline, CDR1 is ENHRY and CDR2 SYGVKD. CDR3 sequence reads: CAISETGKGETQYF. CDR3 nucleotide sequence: TGTGCCATCAGTGAGACCGGAAAGGGGGAGACCCAGTACTTC.

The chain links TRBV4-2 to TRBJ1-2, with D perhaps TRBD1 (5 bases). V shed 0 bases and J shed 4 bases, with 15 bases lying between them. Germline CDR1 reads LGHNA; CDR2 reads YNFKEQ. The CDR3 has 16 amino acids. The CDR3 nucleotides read TGTGCCAGCAGCCAAGAATGGAGAGAAAGGGGCTATGGCTACACCTTC. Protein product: CASSQEWRERGYGYTF.

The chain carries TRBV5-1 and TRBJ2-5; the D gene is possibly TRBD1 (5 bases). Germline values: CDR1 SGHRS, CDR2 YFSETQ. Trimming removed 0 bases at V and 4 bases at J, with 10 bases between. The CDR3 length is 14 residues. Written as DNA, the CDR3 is TGCGCCAGCAGCTTGGGCAGGGTTCCAGAGACCCAGTACTTC. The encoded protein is CASSLGRVPETQYF. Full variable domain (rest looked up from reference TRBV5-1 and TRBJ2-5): KAGVTQTPRYLIKTRGQQVTLSCSPISGHRSVSWYQQTPGQGLQFLFEYFSETQRNKGNFPGRFSGRQFSNSRSEMNVSTLELGDSALYLCASSLGRVPETQYFGPGTRLLVL.

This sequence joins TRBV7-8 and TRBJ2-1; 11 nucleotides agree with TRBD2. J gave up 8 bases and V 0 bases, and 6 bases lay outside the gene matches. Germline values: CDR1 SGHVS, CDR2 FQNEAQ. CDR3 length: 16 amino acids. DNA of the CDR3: TGTGCCAGCAGCTTAGCATTCCTAGCGGGAGGTTATGAGCAGTTCTTC. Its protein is CASSLAFLAGGYEQFF.

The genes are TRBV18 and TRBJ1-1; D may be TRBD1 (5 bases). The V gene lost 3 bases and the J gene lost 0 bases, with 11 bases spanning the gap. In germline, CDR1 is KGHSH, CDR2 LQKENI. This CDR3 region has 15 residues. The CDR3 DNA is TGTGCCAGCTCACCGACAGACGGTCTGAACACTGAAGCTTTCTTT. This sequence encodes CASSPTDGLNTEAFF.

In DNA form, the CDR3 reads TGTGCCAGCAGCCAAGGACTAGCGAATGAGCAGTTCTTC. Its translation: CASSQGLANEQFF. V is TRBV3-1 (or the pseudogene TRBV3-2) and J is TRBJ2-1, with 8 bases identical to TRBD2. Germline trimming cut 1 base from V and 7 bases from J; bases unmatched to any gene: 0. This CDR3 contains 13 residues. The germline V gene encodes CDR1 LGHDT and CDR2 YNNKEL (reference sequence).

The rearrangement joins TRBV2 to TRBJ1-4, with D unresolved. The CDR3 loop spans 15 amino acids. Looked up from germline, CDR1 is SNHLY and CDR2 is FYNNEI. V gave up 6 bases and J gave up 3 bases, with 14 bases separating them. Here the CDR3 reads CASRENLGSNEKLFF. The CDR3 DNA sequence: TGTGCCAGCAGGGAAAACCTAGGCTCTAATGAAAAACTGTTTTTT.

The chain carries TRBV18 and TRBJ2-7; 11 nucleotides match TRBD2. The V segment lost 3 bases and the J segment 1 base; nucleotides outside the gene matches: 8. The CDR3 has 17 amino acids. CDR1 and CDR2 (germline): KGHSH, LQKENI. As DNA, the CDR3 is TGTGCCAGCTCACCGGCACCGGGACTAGCGGATTCCTACGAGCAGTACTTC. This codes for CASSPAPGLADSYEQYF.

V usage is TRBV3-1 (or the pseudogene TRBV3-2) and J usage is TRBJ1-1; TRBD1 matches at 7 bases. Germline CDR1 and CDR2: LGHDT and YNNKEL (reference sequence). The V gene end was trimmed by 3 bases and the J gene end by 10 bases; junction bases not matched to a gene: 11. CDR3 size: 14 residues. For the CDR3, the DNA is TGTGCCAGCAGCCATGGACAGGCGGAAGAGGGAGCTTTCTTT. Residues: CASSHGQAEEGAFF.

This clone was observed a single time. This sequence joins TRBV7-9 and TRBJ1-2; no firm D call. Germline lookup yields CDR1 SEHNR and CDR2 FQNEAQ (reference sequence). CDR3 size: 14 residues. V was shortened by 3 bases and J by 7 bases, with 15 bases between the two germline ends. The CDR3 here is CASSFGGAVSGYTF. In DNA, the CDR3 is TGTGCCAGCAGCTTTGGTGGTGCGGTCTCTGGCTACACCTTC.

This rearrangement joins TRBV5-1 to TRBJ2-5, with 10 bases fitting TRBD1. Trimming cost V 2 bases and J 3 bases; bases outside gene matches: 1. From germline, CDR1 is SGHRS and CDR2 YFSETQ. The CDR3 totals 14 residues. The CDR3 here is CASSFGTGEETQYF. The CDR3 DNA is TGCGCCAGCAGCTTCGGGACAGGGGAAGAGACCCAGTACTTC.

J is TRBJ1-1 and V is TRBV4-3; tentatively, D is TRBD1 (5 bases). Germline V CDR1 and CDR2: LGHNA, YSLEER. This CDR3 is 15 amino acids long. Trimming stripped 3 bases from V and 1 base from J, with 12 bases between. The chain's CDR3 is CASSQVVGQNTEAFF. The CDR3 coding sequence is TGCGCCAGCAGCCAGGTTGTGGGGCAGAACACTGAAGCTTTCTTT.

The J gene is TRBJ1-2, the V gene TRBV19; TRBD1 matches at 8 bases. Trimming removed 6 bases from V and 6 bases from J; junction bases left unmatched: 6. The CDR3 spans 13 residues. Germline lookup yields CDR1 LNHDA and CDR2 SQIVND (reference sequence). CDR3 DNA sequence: TGTGCCAGTAGCAGACAGGGGACTGATGGCTACACCTTC. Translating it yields CASSRQGTDGYTF.

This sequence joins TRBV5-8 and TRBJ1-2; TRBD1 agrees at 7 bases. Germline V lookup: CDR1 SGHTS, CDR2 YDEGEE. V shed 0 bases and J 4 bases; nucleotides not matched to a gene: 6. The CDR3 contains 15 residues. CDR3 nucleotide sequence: TGTGCCAGCAGCTTGGCAGACAGGGAAATCTATGGCTACACCTTC. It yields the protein CASSLADREIYGYTF. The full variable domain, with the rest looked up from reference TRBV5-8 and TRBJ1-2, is EAGVTQSPTHLIKTRGQQATLRCSPISGHTSVYWYQQALGLGLQFLLWYDEGEERNRGNFPPRFSGRQFPNYSSELNVNALELEDSALYLCASSLADREIYGYTFGSGTRLTVV.